This T cell receptor beta chain was recorded in a study of shared clonotypes between healthy human individuals. With regard to this clone: What it binds is not known.

Study-wide points: Sampling covered blood only; tissue repertoires likely differ.

Assay: immunoSEQ multiplex PCR; the TCRdb copy retains only in-frame clones and omits some. The sample consists of around 700,000 clones, less than 80% of them appearing once. This clonotype was sampled from a woman in her 30s in good health. Material: memory CD4+ T cells sorted from blood. Subset given: CD45RA-negative fraction.

The CDR3 region has the DNA TGTGCCAGCAGCTTAACCAGGGGTTCATCTGGCTACACCTTC. It yields the protein CASSLTRGSSGYTF. This chain links TRBV11-2 with TRBJ1-2, with D possibly being TRBD1 (6 bases). Trimming took off 2 bases at V and 7 bases at J, with 14 bases between the two ends. The length of the CDR3 is 14 residues. Germline V gives CDR1 SGHAT, CDR2 FQNNGV.